This T cell receptor (delta chain) originates from a study of gamma-delta T cells after stem cell transplantation. TCRdb reran clone calling via CATT on the RT-PCR reads. The repertoire has about 13,000 delta-chain clones, around 30% of them found once; the top ten carry approximately 3.9%. The germline V gene encodes CDR1 GEAIGNYY and CDR2 EKD. This CDR3 comprises 14 residues. Trimming stripped 1 base from V and 0 bases from J, with 5 bases between. About this clone itself: This CDR3 is also generated by other DNA sequences in the sample.

This sequence joins TRDV2 and TRDJ2; tentatively, D is TRDD3 (5 bases). Sequencing used gamma-delta T cells. The TCR sequence derives from a human donor. It is not recorded whose cells these are; they may come from a transplant donor. CDR3 bases: TGTGCCTGTGACACGGGGACTTTGACAGCACAACTCTTCTTT. Translating it yields CACDTGTLTAQLFF.